Shown below are 21 T cell receptor beta chains from a single sample sequenced in a study of PD-L1 blockade in urothelial cancer. TCRdb keeps only in-frame clones here, not all; method: immunoSEQ multiplex PCR. The data contain under 35,000 clones, 75% to 90% of them singletons. Sample: PBMCs, taken around atezolizumab (anti-PD-L1) treatment. These receptors all stem from a man aged 45-65 years with urothelial cancer.

The V and J genes are TRBV13 and TRBJ1-5; 7 bases map to TRBD1. Germline V lookup: CDR1 PRHDT, CDR2 FYEKMQ (reference sequence). V shed 3 bases, J shed 3 bases, and the junction held 14 bases outside the gene matches. This CDR3 spans 18 amino acids. CDR3 DNA: TGTGCCAGCAGCTTCAGGACAGGCTCCGGGTATAACAATCAGCCCCAGCATTTT. Protein product: CASSFRTGSGYNNQPQHF.

The chain has TRBV7-2 and TRBJ2-1; D may be TRBD2 (7 bases). CDR1 is SGHTA and CDR2 is FQGNSA in the germline V gene. Trimming pared 3 bases from V and 7 bases from J, leaving 13 bases between. This CDR3 has 14 residues. CDR3 residues: CASSLRGLQNEQFF. The CDR3 coding sequence is TGTGCCAGCAGCTTGCGGGGGCTCCAGAATGAGCAGTTCTTC.

The chain is built from TRBV5-1 and TRBJ1-2, with D unresolved. The V and J ends lost 2 bases and 8 bases respectively, with 13 bases between them. This CDR3 region has 13 residues. CDR1 and CDR2 from the germline V gene are SGHRS and YFSETQ. The CDR3 loop reads CASSFVGVRGYTF. The CDR3 nucleotides read TGCGCCAGCAGCTTTGTAGGAGTCCGAGGCTACACCTTC.

This chain connects TRBV27 to TRBJ2-7; perhaps TRBD1 as D (6 bases). V was cut by 5 bases and J by 9 bases, with 23 bases left in between. The CDR3 is 15 residues long. Germline lookup yields CDR1 MNHEY and CDR2 SMNVEV (reference sequence). CDR3 residues: CASSPSRGHIAGQYF. The CDR3 coding sequence is TGTGCCAGCAGTCCCTCCCGGGGACACATCGCAGGGCAGTACTTC.

This clone showed up just a few times. Its ends do not fully match the called genes, so a read error is possible. The chain couples TRBV28 to TRBJ1-1; D is unclear. The V gene's germline CDR1 is MDHEN and CDR2 SYDVKM. The CDR3 covers 11 residues. This chain's CDR3 is CASTSGRPTDF. The CDR3 DNA is TGTGCCAGCACCTCCGGGAGACCAACCGACTTT.

The CDR3 protein is CAWSPGTNYEQYF. DNA for the CDR3: TGTGCCTGGAGTCCCGGGACTAACTACGAGCAGTACTTC. The chain combines TRBV30 with TRBJ2-7, with 7 positions matching TRBD2. Germline CDR1 and CDR2: GTSNPN and SVGIG (reference sequence). Unmatched junction bases numbered 4, after V lost 2 bases and J lost 3 bases. The CDR3 covers 13 residues.

The J gene is TRBJ2-2, the V gene TRBV7-2; maybe TRBD2 (6 bases). From germline, CDR1 is SGHTA and CDR2 FQGNSA. The CDR3 extends over 15 amino acids. With 6 bases removed from V and 0 bases from J, the gap between germline ends came to 11 bases. The CDR3 region is CASSRLVANTGELFF. The CDR3 DNA reads as TGTGCCAGCAGTCGACTAGTCGCGAACACCGGGGAGCTGTTTTTT.

The sample holds one count of this clone. The chain combines TRBV4-1 with TRBJ1-4; 9 bases map to TRBD1. There are 16 residues in the CDR3. Germline V gene data show CDR1 as MGHRA and CDR2 as YSYEKL. The trim removed 4 bases at V and 0 bases at J, leaving 3 bases unmatched. CDR3 amino acids: CASSLGTGSTNEKLFF. CDR3 nucleotides: TGCGCCAGCAGCCTAGGGACAGGGTCAACTAATGAAAAACTGTTTTTT.

The V and J genes are TRBV11-3 and TRBJ2-1; 8 bases align to TRBD1. V lost 6 bases, J lost 2 bases, and 9 bases stayed unmatched. There are 16 residues in the CDR3. Germline V lookup: CDR1 SGHNT, CDR2 YENEEA. The DNA of the CDR3 is TGTGCCAGCAGTTATGATGTGACAGGGGCCTACAATGAGCAGTTCTTC. Protein product: CASSYDVTGAYNEQFF.

This chain uses TRBV9 with TRBJ1-3; perhaps TRBD1 as D (5 bases). Germline CDR1 is SGDLS and CDR2 is YYNGEE. The V end was cut by 0 bases, the J end by 4 bases, with 11 bases between. This CDR3 spans 15 amino acids. The CDR3 DNA is TGTGCCAGCAGCGTAGAGGGTACAGGAGGAAACACCATATATTTT. Encoded protein: CASSVEGTGGNTIYF.

Here the CDR3 reads CASSPWDRGGGEAFF. The CDR3 coding sequence is TGTGCCAGCAGTCCCTGGGACAGGGGGGGCGGGGAAGCTTTCTTT. The chain combines TRBV27 with TRBJ1-1, with 11 bases matching TRBD1. This CDR3 has 15 amino acids. Losses at the gene ends were 5 bases for V and 8 bases for J; bases not matched to a gene: 10. Germline CDR1 is MNHEY and CDR2 is SMNVEV (reference sequence).

J is TRBJ1-1 and V is TRBV6-1; the D is unclear. Germline CDR1 MNHNS, CDR2 SASEGT. The CDR3 has 15 residues. V was pared by 0 bases and J by 2 bases, with 10 bases between. CDR3 in amino acids: CASSEAMGRNTEAFF. CDR3 nucleotides: TGTGCCAGCAGTGAAGCGATGGGGAGAAACACTGAAGCTTTCTTT.

The CDR3 protein is CASSVADGGFHYGYTF. CDR3 sequence (DNA): TGTGCCAGCAGCGTAGCTGATGGGGGGTTCCACTATGGCTACACCTTC. V is TRBV9 and J is TRBJ1-2, with a weak D call TRBD1 (5 bases). V was clipped by 0 bases and J by 3 bases, with 15 bases between them. Germline CDR1 is SGDLS and CDR2 is YYNGEE. The CDR3 length is 16 residues.

V usage is TRBV5-4 and J usage is TRBJ2-7; 9 nucleotides align to TRBD1. V trimming: 4 bases; J trimming: 1 base; junction bases outside the gene matches: 15. The CDR3 has 18 amino acids. CDR1 is SGHNT and CDR2 is YYREEE in the germline V gene (reference sequence). The CDR3 sequence is CASSRRPGTGRESYEQYF. The CDR3 nucleotides read TGTGCCAGCAGCCGTCGTCCCGGGACAGGGCGGGAATCCTACGAGCAGTACTTC.

V is TRBV11-2 and J is TRBJ1-1; 8 nucleotides agree with TRBD1. Germline CDR1 reads SGHAT; CDR2 reads FQNNGV. This CDR3 has 16 residues. The V and J ends lost 4 bases and 4 bases, in that order; junction bases with no gene match: 11. In nucleotides, the CDR3 is TGTGCCAGCAGCTACCCGGGGACAGGTCCGGTCACTGAAGCTTTCTTT. Its translation is CASSYPGTGPVTEAFF.

This chain connects TRBV28 to TRBJ1-1; 9 bases match TRBD1. This CDR3 has 15 residues. Trimming at V came to 3 bases and at J to 1 base, leaving 3 bases not matched to a gene. The germline V gene has CDR1 MDHEN and CDR2 SYDVKM. Here the CDR3 DNA reads TGTGCCAGCAGTTTCTTACAGGGGGCGAACACTGAAGCTTTCTTT. It encodes CASSFLQGANTEAFF.

The rearrangement links TRBV7-2 to TRBJ1-5, with D possibly matching TRBD1 (5 bases). Trimming removed 4 bases from V and 4 bases from J, with 14 bases in between. The CDR3 is 15 residues long. The V gene's germline CDR1 is SGHTA and CDR2 FQGNSA. The CDR3 reads CASSSLGRVNQPQHF. The CDR3 coding sequence is TGTGCCAGCAGCTCCCTGGGCAGGGTAAATCAGCCCCAGCATTTT.

V is TRBV19 and J is TRBJ2-1; possibly TRBD2 for D (6 bases). This CDR3 spans 15 amino acids. CDR1 and CDR2 from the germline V gene are LNHDA and SQIVND (reference sequence). V was pared by 3 bases and J by 2 bases, with 11 bases between. CDR3 amino acids: CASSITAGPYNEQFF. The CDR3 bases are TGTGCCAGTAGTATCACGGCGGGGCCCTACAATGAGCAGTTCTTC.

This chain links TRBV18 with TRBJ1-2; D possibly corresponds to TRBD1 (6 bases). CDR3 length equals 13 residues. V was pared by 3 bases and J by 3 bases, with 8 bases between. Germline V lookup: CDR1 KGHSH, CDR2 LQKENI. For the CDR3, the DNA is TGTGCCAGCTCACCCAAGGGGGACTATGGCTACACCTTC. This encodes CASSPKGDYGYTF.

V and J are TRBV27 and TRBJ2-5, with 9 bases aligning to TRBD2. Germline V gene lookup returns CDR1 MNHEY and CDR2 SMNVEV (reference sequence). The trim removed 3 bases at V and 2 bases at J, leaving 7 bases unmatched. The CDR3 has 16 residues. The CDR3 is CASSLRTSGFQETQYF. The DNA of the CDR3 is TGTGCCAGCAGTTTGAGAACTAGCGGGTTTCAAGAGACCCAGTACTTC.

As to this clone: The junction departs from the called germline gene at one end, perhaps through a read error. The J gene is TRBJ2-6, the V gene TRBV5-6; a weak D match, TRBD1 (6 bases). This CDR3 spans 13 amino acids. Germline CDR1 and CDR2: SGHDT and YYEEEE. The CDR3 bases are TGTGCCAGCAGCCGGGCAGGGGCCAGCGTCCTGACTTTC. It translates to CASSRAGASVLTF.